Given below is one T cell receptor (beta chain) in context. Its specificity is not known. TCRdb's table, derived via immunoSEQ multiplex PCR, lists solely in-frame clones and lacks some. The sample lists 100,000 to 150,000 clones, 75% to 80% occurring once. These data come from a study of radiotherapy plus CTLA-4 blockade in lung cancer. Whole-study findings and limits: Radiotherapy plus ipilimumab was followed by expansion in blood of tumor-derived TCR clones. With interferon-beta, early dynamics of blood T cell clones were reported to best predict response.

This sample comprised peripheral blood, obtained from a patient treated with radiotherapy plus ipilimumab. The sequence was collected from a human donor with non-small cell lung cancer who had a partial response to radiotherapy plus ipilimumab.

DNA for the CDR3: TGTGCCAGCAGTAAAGGACAGGGACGTGGCTACACCTTC. The encoded protein is CASSKGQGRGYTF. The chain carries TRBV28 and TRBJ1-2; TRBD1 matches 8 bases. The ends lost 5 bases at V and 7 bases at J; junction bases unmatched: 6. Germline loops: CDR1 MDHEN, CDR2 SYDVKM. The CDR3 is 13 amino acids.